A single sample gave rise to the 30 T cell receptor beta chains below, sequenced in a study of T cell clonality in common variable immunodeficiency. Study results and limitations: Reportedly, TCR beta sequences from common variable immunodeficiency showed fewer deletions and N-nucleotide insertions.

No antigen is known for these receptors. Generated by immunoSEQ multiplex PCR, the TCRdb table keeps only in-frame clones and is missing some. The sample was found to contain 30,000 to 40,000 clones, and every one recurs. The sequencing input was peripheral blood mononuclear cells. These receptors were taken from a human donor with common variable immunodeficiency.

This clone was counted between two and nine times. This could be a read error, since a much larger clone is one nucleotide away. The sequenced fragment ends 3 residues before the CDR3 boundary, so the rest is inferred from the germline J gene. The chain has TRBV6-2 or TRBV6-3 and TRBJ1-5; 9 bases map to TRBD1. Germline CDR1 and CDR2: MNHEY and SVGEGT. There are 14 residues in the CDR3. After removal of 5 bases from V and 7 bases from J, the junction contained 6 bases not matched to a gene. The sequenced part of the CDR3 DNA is TGTGCCAGCAGTCCCGGGACAGGGCAGCAGCCC. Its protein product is CASSPGTGQQP. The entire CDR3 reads CASSPGTGQQPQHF.

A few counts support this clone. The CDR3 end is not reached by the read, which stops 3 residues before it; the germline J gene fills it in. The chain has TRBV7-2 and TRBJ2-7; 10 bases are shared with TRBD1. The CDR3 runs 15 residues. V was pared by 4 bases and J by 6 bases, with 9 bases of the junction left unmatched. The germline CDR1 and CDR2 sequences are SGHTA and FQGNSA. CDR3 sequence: CASSSGGGQGTEQYF. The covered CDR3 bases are TGTGCCAGCAGCTCCGGGGGGGGACAGGGGACCGAG. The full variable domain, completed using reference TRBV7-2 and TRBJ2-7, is GAGVSQSPSNKVTEKGKDVELRCDPISGHTALYWYRQSLGQGLEFLIYFQGNSAPDKSGLPSDRFSAERTGGSVSTLTIQRTQQEDSAVYLCASSSGGGQGTEQYFGPGTRLTVT.

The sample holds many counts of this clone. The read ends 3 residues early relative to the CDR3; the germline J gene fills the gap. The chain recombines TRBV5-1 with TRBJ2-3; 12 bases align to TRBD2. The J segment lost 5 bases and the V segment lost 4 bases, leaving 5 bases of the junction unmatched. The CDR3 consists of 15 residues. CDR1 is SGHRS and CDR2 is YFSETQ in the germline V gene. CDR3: CASSVTSGRGDTQYF. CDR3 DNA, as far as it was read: TGCGCCAGCAGCGTGACTAGCGGGAGAGGAGATACG.

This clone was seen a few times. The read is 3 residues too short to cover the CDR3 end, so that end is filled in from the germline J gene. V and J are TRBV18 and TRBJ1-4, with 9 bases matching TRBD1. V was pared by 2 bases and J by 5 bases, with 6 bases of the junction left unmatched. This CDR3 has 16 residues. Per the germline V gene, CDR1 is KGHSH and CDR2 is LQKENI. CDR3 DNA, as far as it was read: TGTGCCAGCTCACCAATCTCCGGGACAGGGAATGAAAAA. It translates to CASSPISGTGNEK. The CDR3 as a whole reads CASSPISGTGNEKLFF.

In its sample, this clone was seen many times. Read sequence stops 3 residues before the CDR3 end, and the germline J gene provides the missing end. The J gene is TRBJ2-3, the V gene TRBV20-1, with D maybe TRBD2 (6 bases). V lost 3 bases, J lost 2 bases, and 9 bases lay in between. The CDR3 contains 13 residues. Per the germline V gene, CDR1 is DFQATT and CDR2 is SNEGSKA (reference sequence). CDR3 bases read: TGCAGTGCTAGTAGCGGCCTCACAGATACG. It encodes CSASSGLTDT. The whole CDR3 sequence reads CSASSGLTDTQYF.

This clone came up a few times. The CDR3 loop reads CASSEGGRAYNEQFF. CDR3 DNA, as far as it was read: TGCGCCAGCAGTGAAGGCGGGAGGGCCTACAATGAG. V is TRBV10-1 and J is TRBJ2-1; 9 nucleotides agree with TRBD2. The read finishes 3 residues shy of the CDR3 end, and the germline J gene is used to complete it. The V gene's germline CDR1 is WNHNN and CDR2 SYGVQD (reference sequence). CDR3 length: 15 amino acids. The V segment lost 3 bases and the J segment 2 bases; nucleotides outside the gene matches: 2.

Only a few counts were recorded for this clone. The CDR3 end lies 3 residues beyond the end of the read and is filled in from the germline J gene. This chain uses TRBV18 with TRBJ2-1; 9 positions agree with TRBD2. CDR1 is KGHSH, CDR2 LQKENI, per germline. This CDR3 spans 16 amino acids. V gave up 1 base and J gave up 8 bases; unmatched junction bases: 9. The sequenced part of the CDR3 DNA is TGTGCCAGCTCACCACTCGCGGGAGGGGACTGGGATGAG. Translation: CASSPLAGGDWDE. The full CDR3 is CASSPLAGGDWDEQFF.

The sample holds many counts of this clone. CDR3 DNA (partial): TGTGCCAGCTCATCTAGCGGGGGGGGCTACGAG. Translated: CASSSSGGGYE. The CDR3 reads in full as CASSSSGGGYEQYF. The chain carries TRBV18 and TRBJ2-7; 12 nucleotides match TRBD2. The CDR3 end is not reached by the read, which stops 3 residues before it; the germline J gene fills it in. Germline CDR1 reads KGHSH; CDR2 reads LQKENI. V was clipped by 5 bases and J by 3 bases; unmatched bases: 2. The CDR3 extends over 14 amino acids.

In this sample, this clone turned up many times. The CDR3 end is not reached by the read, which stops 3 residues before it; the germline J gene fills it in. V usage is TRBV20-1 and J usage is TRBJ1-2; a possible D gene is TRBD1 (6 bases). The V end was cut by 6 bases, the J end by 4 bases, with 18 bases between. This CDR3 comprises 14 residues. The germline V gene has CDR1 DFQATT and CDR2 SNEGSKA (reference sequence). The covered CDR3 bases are TGCAGTGCGGTCCCAGGGGCGCGGAGCTATGGC. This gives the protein CSAVPGARSYG. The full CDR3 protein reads CSAVPGARSYGYTF.

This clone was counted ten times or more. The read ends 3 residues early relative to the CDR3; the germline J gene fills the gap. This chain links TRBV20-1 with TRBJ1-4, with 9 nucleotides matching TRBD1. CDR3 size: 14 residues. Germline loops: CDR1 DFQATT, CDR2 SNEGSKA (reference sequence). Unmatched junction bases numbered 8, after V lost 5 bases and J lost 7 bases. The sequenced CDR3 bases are TGCAGTGCTTTACCCGGGACAGGGAGTGAAAAA. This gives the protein CSALPGTGSEK. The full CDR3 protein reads CSALPGTGSEKLFF.

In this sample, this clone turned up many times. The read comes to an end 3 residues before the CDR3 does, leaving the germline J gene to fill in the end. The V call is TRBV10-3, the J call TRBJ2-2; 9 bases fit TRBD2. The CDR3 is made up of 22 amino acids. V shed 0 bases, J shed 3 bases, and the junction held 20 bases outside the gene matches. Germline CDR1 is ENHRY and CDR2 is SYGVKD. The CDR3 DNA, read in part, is TGTGCCATCAGTGAGTCGAGTCTGTGGCGAAAAGCGGGAGGCGGCGACACCGGGGAG. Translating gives CAISESSLWRKAGGGDTGE. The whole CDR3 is CAISESSLWRKAGGGDTGELFF.

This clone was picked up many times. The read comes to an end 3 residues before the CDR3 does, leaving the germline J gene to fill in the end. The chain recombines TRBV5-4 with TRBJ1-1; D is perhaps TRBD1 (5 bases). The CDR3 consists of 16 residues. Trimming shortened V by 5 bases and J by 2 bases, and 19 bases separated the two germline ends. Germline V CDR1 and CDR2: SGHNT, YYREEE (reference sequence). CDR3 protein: CASRGGVAPGNTEAFF. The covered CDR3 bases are TGTGCCAGCAGGGGGGGGGTGGCGCCTGGTAACACTGAA. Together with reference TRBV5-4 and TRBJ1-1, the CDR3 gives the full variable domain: ETGVTQSPTHLIKTRGQQVTLRCSSQSGHNTVSWYQQALGQGPQFIFQYYREEENGRGNFPPRFSGLQFPNYSSELNVNALELDDSALYLCASRGGVAPGNTEAFFGQGTRLTVV.

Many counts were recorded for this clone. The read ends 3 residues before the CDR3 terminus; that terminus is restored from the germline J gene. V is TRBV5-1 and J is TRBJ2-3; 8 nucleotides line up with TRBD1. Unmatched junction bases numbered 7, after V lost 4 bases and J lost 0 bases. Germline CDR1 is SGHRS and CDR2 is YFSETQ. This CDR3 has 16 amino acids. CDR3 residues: CASSEIRQGSTDTQYF. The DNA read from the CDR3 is TGCGCCAGCAGCGAGATTAGACAGGGGAGCACAGATACG.

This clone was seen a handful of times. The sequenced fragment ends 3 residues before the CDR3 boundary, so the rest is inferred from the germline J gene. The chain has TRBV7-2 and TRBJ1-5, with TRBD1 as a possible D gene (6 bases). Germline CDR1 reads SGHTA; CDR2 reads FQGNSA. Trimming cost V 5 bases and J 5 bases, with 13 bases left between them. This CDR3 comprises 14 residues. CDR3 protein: CASSLRDTYQPQHF. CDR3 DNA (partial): TGTGCCAGCAGCCTGCGGGACACCTATCAGCCC.

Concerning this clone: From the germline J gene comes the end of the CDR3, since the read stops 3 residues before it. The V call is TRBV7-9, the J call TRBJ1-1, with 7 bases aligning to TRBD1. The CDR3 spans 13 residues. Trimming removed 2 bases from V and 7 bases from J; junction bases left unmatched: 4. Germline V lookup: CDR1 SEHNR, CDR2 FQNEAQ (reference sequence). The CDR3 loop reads CASSLLQGNEAFF. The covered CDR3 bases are TGTGCCAGCAGCTTACTACAGGGGAATGAA.

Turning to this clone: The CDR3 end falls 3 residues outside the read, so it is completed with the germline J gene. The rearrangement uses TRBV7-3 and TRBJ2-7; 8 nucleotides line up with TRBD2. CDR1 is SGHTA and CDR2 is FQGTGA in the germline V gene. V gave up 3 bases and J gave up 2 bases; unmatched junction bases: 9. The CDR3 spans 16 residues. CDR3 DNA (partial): TGTGCCAGCAGCTTCGTCGCTAGCGGGTACCCCTACGAG. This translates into CASSFVASGYPYE. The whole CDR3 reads CASSFVASGYPYEQYF.

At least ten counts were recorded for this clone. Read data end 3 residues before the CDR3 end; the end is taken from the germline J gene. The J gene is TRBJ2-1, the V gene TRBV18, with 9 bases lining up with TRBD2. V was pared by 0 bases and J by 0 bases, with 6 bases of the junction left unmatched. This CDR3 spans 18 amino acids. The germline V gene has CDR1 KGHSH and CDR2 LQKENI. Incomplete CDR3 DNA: TGTGCCAGCTCACCACCTACAGCGGGAGGCAGCTCCTACAATGAG. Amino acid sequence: CASSPPTAGGSSYNE. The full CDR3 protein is CASSPPTAGGSSYNEQFF.

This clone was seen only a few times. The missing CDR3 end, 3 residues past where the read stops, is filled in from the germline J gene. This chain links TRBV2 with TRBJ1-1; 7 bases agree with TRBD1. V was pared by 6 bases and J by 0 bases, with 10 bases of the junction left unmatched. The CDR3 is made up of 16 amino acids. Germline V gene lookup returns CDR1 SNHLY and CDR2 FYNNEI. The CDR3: CASRDRRGGMNTEAFF. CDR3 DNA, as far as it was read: TGTGCCAGCAGGGACAGGCGTGGGGGCATGAACACTGAA.

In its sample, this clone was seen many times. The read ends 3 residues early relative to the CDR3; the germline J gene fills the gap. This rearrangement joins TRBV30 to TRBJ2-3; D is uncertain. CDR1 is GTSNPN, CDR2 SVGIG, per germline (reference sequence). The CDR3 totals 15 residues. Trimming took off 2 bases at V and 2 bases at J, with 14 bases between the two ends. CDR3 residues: CAWSRHETNTDTQYF. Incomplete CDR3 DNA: TGTGCCTGGAGTAGACATGAGACAAACACAGATACG.

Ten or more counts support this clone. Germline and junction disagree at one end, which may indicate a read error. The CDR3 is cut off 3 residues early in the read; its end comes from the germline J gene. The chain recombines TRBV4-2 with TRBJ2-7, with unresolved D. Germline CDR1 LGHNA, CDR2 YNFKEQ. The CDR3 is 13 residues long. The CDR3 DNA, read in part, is TGCGCCAGCAGCCACAGCGACTCCTACGAG. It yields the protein CASSHSDSYE. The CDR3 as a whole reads CASSHSDSYEQYF.

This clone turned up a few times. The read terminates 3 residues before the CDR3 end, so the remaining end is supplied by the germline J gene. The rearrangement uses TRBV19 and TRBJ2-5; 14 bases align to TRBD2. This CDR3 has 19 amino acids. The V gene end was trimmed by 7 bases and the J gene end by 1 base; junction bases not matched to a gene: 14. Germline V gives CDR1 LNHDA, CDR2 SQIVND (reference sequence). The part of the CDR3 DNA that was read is TGTGCCAGTACCGGGACTAGCGGGAGCGGCCACTTTATCCAAGAGACC. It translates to CASTGTSGSGHFIQET. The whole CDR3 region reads CASTGTSGSGHFIQETQYF.

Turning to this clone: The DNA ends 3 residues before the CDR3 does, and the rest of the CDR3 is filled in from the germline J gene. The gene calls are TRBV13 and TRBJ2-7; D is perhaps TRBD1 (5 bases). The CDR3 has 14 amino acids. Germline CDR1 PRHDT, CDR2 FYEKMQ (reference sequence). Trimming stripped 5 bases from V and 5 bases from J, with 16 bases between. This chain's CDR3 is CASSDSRVGNEQYF. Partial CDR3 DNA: TGTGCCAGCAGCGATAGCAGGGTTGGAAACGAG. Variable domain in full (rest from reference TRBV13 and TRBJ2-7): AAGVIQSPRHLIKEKRETATLKCYPIPRHDTVYWYQQGPGQDPQFLISFYEKMQSDKGSIPDRFSAQQFSDYHSELNMSSLELGDSALYFCASSDSRVGNEQYFGPGTRLTVT.

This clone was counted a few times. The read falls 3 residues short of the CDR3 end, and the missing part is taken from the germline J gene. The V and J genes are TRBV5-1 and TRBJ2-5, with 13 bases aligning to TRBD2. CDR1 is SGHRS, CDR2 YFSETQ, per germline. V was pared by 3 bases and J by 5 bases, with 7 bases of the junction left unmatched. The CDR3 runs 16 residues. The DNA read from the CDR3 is TGCGCCAGCAGCTCACTGGTGGGACTAGCGGGGGAGACC. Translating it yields CASSSLVGLAGET. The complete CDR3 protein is CASSSLVGLAGETQYF.

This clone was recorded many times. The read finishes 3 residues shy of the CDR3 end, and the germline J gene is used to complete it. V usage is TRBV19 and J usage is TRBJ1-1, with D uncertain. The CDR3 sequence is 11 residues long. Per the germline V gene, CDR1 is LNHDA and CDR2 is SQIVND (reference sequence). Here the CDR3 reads CASSIGGLAFF. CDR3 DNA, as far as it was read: TGTGCCAGTAGTATTGGTGGCTTA.

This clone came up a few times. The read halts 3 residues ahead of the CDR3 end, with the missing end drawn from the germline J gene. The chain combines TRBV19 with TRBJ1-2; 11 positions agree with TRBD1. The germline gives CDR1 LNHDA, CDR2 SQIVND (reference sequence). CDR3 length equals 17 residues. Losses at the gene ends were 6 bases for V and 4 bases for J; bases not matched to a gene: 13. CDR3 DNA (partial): TGTGCCAGTAGCCCCGTAGGACAGGGGGCGCGGGCCTATGGC. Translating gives CASSPVGQGARAYG. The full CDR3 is CASSPVGQGARAYGYTF.

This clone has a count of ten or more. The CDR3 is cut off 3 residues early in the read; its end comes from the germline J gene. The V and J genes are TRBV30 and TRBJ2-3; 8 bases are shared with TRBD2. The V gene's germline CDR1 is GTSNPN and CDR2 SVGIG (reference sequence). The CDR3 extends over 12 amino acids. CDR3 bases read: TGTGCCTGGAGTGGGGCTAGCGGGTCG. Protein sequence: CAWSGASGS. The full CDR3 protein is CAWSGASGSQYF.

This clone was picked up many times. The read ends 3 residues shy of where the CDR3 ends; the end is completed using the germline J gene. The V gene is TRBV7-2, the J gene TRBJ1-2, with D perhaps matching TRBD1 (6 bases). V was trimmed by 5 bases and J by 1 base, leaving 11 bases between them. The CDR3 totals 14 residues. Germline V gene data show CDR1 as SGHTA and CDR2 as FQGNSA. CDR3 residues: CASSIDRINYGYTF. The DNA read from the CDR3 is TGTGCCAGCAGCATTGACAGGATTAACTATGGC.

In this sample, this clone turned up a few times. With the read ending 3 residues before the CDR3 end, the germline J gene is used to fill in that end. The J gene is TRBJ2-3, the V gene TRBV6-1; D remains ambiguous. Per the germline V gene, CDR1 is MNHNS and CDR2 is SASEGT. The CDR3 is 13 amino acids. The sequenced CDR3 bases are TGTGCCAGCAGTGCGCGGATGCCCGGTCCG. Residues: CASSARMPGP. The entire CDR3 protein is CASSARMPGPQYF.

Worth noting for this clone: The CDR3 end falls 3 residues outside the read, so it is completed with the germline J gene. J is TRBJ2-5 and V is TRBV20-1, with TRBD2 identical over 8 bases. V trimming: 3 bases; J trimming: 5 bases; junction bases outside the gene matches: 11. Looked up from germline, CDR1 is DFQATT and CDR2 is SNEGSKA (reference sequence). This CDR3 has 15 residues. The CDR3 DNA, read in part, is TGCAGTGCTAGGGCCATACTAGCGGTCAGGGAGACC. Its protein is CSARAILAVRET. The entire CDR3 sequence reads CSARAILAVRETQYF.

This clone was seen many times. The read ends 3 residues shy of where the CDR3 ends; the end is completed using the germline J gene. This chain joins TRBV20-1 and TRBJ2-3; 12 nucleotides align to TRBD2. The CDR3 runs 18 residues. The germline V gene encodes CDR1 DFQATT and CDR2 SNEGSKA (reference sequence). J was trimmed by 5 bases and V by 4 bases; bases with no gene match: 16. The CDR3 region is CSANGLAGGLGGVDTQYF. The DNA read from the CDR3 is TGCAGTGCTAACGGGCTAGCGGGAGGGCTTGGGGGTGTAGATACG.